The entry below gives a single T cell receptor beta chain sequence along with its context. Its antigen remains unknown. The sample belongs to a study of beta chain features in type 1 diabetes. For the study at large: Investigators examined 85 million to 110 million sorted cells across all samples. Study conclusions and caveats: Healthy donors had naive, central memory and Treg TCRB repertoires that appeared less similar than those seen among patients.

This CDR3 has 14 amino acids. Germline loops: CDR1 SGHNT, CDR2 YENEEA. Trimming took off 5 bases at V and 2 bases at J, with 10 bases between the two ends. Donors underwent one heparinised blood draw, around 120 mL on average. Expressed TCRB transcripts were sequenced, since all the RNA that had been isolated was reverse transcribed. Profiling relied on immunoSEQ multiplex PCR, and the TCRdb table lists in-frame clones only, not all of them. The sample includes around 500,000 clones, 9.5% to 12% seen only once; the top ten take over 0.04%. This receptor was taken from a woman aged 18-29 years in good health. The sequenced sample was naive CD4+ T cells from blood. The chain recombines TRBV11-3 with TRBJ1-3; D is ambiguous. CDR3 sequence reads: CASSPGGPGNTIYF. The CDR3 DNA sequence: TGTGCCAGCAGCCCAGGAGGACCTGGAAACACCATATATTTT.